This T cell receptor beta chain was observed in a study of blood T cell repertoires in COVID-19. Across the whole study: Material from acute and convalescent COVID-19 was sourced from the United States, Italy and Spain. PBMCs, B-cell-depleted T cells, or T cells were the source of the cDNA or gDNA that made up the material.

In this sample, this clone turned up once. Sequencing was performed with immunoSEQ multiplex PCR; in TCRdb, only in-frame clones are kept and a portion is missing. The sample lists approximately 70,000 clones; 80% to 90% were seen once. Specimen: peripheral blood. This sequence originates from a man aged 50 or older with active COVID-19.

CDR3 nucleotides: TGTGCCAGCAGTCTCGGGACTAGCTATACGCAGTATTTT. Translated, it gives CASSLGTSYTQYF. The V call is TRBV27, the J call TRBJ2-3, with 9 positions matching TRBD2. The germline V gene has CDR1 MNHEY and CDR2 SMNVEV (reference sequence). The CDR3 spans 13 residues. V lost 5 bases and J lost 7; bases outside the gene matches: 4.